Below are 21 T cell receptor beta chains sequenced from a single sample in a study of blood T cell repertoires in COVID-19. Sequencing used immunoSEQ multiplex PCR; TCRdb keeps in-frame clones, though not all of them. In the table there are approximately 150,000 clones, around four fifths of which are singletons. Source material: PBMCs or T cells enriched from blood (not recorded which). Source of these receptors: a woman between 45 and 65 years old who had recovered from COVID-19.

This clone has just a few counts. The CDR3 sequence is CASSRTGSGELFF. Written as DNA, the CDR3 is TGTGCCAGCAGTCGTACAGGGTCCGGGGAGCTGTTTTTT. This sequence joins TRBV12-3 or TRBV12-4 and TRBJ2-2, with D possibly matching TRBD1 (6 bases). The CDR3 is 13 amino acids. Trimming took off 5 bases at V and 6 bases at J, with 10 bases between the two ends.

This chain connects TRBV6-4 to TRBJ1-5, with D possibly matching TRBD1 (5 bases). This CDR3 comprises 15 residues. Deletions cut 0 bases from V and 4 bases from J, with 10 bases between. Germline V gene lookup returns CDR1 MRHNA and CDR2 SNTAGT. The chain's CDR3 is CASSDSGGHNQPQHF. DNA for the CDR3: TGTGCCAGCAGTGACTCGGGAGGACATAATCAGCCCCAGCATTTT.

The V gene is TRBV6-5, the J gene TRBJ1-5; tentative D call: TRBD1 (5 bases). The CDR3 is 14 amino acids. V was clipped by 4 bases and J by 7 bases, with 14 bases between them. Germline loops: CDR1 MNHEY, CDR2 SVGAGI. CDR3 region: CASSFTGDRQPQHF. The CDR3 region has the DNA TGTGCCAGCAGTTTTACGGGGGACCGGCAGCCCCAGCATTTT.

This clone turned up a few times. The rearrangement joins TRBV7-2 to TRBJ2-2; 11 nucleotides agree with TRBD2. Germline V lookup: CDR1 SGHTA, CDR2 FQGNSA. Trimming took 7 bases from V and 3 from J; bases not matched to a gene: 1. The CDR3 length is 14 residues. The CDR3 loop reads CASKTSGDTGELFF. CDR3 nucleotides: TGTGCCAGCAAGACTAGCGGGGACACCGGGGAGCTGTTTTTT.

The chain uses TRBV5-1 and TRBJ2-5; D unresolved. Germline loops: CDR1 SGHRS, CDR2 YFSETQ. CDR3 length: 12 amino acids. V dropped 7 bases and J dropped 0 bases, with 7 bases sitting between them. This chain's CDR3 is CASGDYQETQYF. CDR3 bases: TGCGCCAGCGGAGACTACCAAGAGACCCAGTACTTC.

The gene calls are TRBV7-9 and TRBJ2-5; maybe TRBD2 (6 bases). Germline V gene data show CDR1 as SEHNR and CDR2 as FQNEAQ (reference sequence). The CDR3 covers 15 residues. Trimming removed 1 base from V and 5 bases from J, with 14 bases in between. The CDR3 loop is CASSLGLLARETQYF. CDR3 DNA: TGTGCCAGCAGCTTAGGGTTACTAGCTCGGGAGACCCAGTACTTC. Filled out from reference TRBV7-9 and TRBJ2-5, the complete variable domain reads DTGVSQNPRHKITKRGQNVTFRCDPISEHNRLYWYRQTLGQGPEFLTYFQNEAQLEKSRLLSDRFSAERPKGSFSTLEIQRTEQGDSAMYLCASSLGLLARETQYFGPGTRLLVL.

The CDR3 nucleotides read TGTGCCAGCAGCCTTACTGAAGCTTTCTTT. Its protein is CASSLTEAFF. V gene TRBV6-5 combines with J gene TRBJ1-1; D gene ambiguous. From germline, CDR1 is MNHEY and CDR2 SVGAGI. The CDR3 covers 10 residues. With 6 bases removed from V and 5 bases from J, the gap between germline ends came to 4 bases.

This clone was detected only once. The gene calls are TRBV25-1 and TRBJ1-4; TRBD1 might be the D (5 bases). This CDR3 has 13 amino acids. CDR1 is MGHDK, CDR2 SYGVNS, per germline. With 4 bases removed from V and 11 bases from J, the gap between germline ends came to 14 bases. DNA of the CDR3: TGTGCCAGCAGTGGGGAGGGGACCCCTAAACTGTTTTTT. This gives the protein CASSGEGTPKLFF.

This sequence joins TRBV19 and TRBJ2-3, with D possibly TRBD1 on 6 matching bases. V lost 4 bases, J lost 5 bases, and 16 bases lay in between. Germline V CDR1 and CDR2: LNHDA, SQIVND (reference sequence). There are 15 residues in the CDR3. The CDR3 spells CASSTDSLRGDTQYF. CDR3 nucleotides: TGTGCCAGTAGTACGGACAGCCTCAGGGGAGATACGCAGTATTTT.

The genes are TRBV6-1 and TRBJ2-1; the match to TRBD1 covers 11 bases. CDR1 and CDR2 (germline): MNHNS, SASEGT. CDR3 length equals 16 residues. The ends lost 3 bases at V and 1 base at J; junction bases unmatched: 2. Here the CDR3 reads CASSDGTGGSYNEQFF. CDR3 in DNA: TGTGCCAGCAGTGATGGGACAGGGGGATCCTACAATGAGCAGTTCTTC.

This chain links TRBV27 with TRBJ1-5; a weak D match, TRBD1 (6 bases). The CDR3 extends over 15 amino acids. Germline assignment: CDR1 MNHEY and CDR2 SMNVEV (reference sequence). Trimming took off 6 bases at V and 0 bases at J, with 12 bases between the two ends. In DNA, the CDR3 is TGTGCCAGCAGATTAAACAGGGATAGCAATCAGCCCCAGCATTTT. This codes for CASRLNRDSNQPQHF.

V and J are TRBV9 and TRBJ2-7; possibly TRBD1 for D (6 bases). Deletions cut 4 bases from V and 3 bases from J, with 14 bases between. The germline gives CDR1 SGDLS, CDR2 YYNGEE. CDR3 size: 14 residues. CDR3 bases: TGTGCCAGCAGCCCCGGGACACAAAACTACGAGCAGTACTTC. Encoded protein: CASSPGTQNYEQYF.

The chain recombines TRBV13 with TRBJ1-1, with D hard to call. The germline CDR1 and CDR2 sequences are PRHDT and FYEKMQ (reference sequence). The CDR3 has 13 residues. The V end lost 2 bases, the J end lost 1 base, and 5 bases lay between the germline ends. The CDR3 sequence: CASSLSSNTEAFF. As DNA, the CDR3 is TGTGCCAGCAGCTTATCATCGAACACTGAAGCTTTCTTT.

The chain has TRBV15 and TRBJ2-7; D possibly corresponds to TRBD1 (5 bases). The germline V and J ends were trimmed by 2 bases and 0 bases, with 11 bases remaining between them. Germline lookup yields CDR1 LNHNV and CDR2 YYDKDF (reference sequence). This CDR3 is built from 15 residues. The CDR3 is CATSRSRVSSYEQYF. The CDR3 bases are TGTGCCACCAGCAGATCCAGGGTCTCCTCCTACGAGCAGTACTTC.

This sequence joins TRBV3-1 (or the pseudogene TRBV3-2) and TRBJ2-7, with 7 positions matching TRBD1. After removal of 4 bases from V and 9 bases from J, the junction contained 15 bases not matched to a gene. This CDR3 contains 15 residues. Germline lookup yields CDR1 LGHDT and CDR2 YNNKEL (reference sequence). The chain's CDR3 is CASSPTGQPTTRQYF. The CDR3, as DNA: TGTGCCAGCAGCCCGACGGGACAGCCCACTACTCGGCAGTACTTC.

The rearrangement uses TRBV29-1 and TRBJ2-2; D perhaps matches TRBD1 (6 bases). This CDR3 has 14 residues. V lost 5 bases to trimming and J lost 4 bases, with 14 bases between them. CDR1 and CDR2 (germline): SQVTM, ANQGSEA. Written as DNA, the CDR3 is TGCAGCGTTACCGACAGGTTCACCACCGGGGAGCTGTTTTTT. It specifies CSVTDRFTTGELFF.

The rearrangement uses TRBV18 and TRBJ2-7; D is perhaps TRBD1 (6 bases). V was clipped by 5 bases and J by 1 base, with 12 bases between them. The germline gives CDR1 KGHSH, CDR2 LQKENI. CDR3 length: 14 residues. CDR3 DNA: TGTGCCAGCTCATCCCTGACAGGTTCCTACGAGCAGTACTTC. It specifies CASSSLTGSYEQYF.

V and J are TRBV7-2 and TRBJ1-6; D possibly corresponds to TRBD1 (6 bases). Per germline, CDR1 SGHTA and CDR2 FQGNSA. V was pared by 5 bases and J by 6 bases, with 11 bases between. This CDR3 has 14 amino acids. This CDR3 is CASSLTGLNSPLHF. The CDR3 bases are TGTGCCAGCAGCCTAACAGGGCTTAATTCACCCCTCCACTTT.

V and J are TRBV11-3 and TRBJ2-5; D may be TRBD1 (6 bases). Trimming took 0 bases from V and 5 from J, leaving 13 bases between them. The V gene's germline CDR1 is SGHNT and CDR2 YENEEA. The length of the CDR3 is 15 residues. The CDR3 here is CASSLEGTLWETQYF. CDR3 nucleotides: TGTGCCAGCAGCTTAGAGGGGACATTGTGGGAGACCCAGTACTTC.

The V and J genes are TRBV29-1 and TRBJ1-3; tentative D call: TRBD1 (6 bases). CDR3 size: 14 residues. Per germline, CDR1 SQVTM and CDR2 ANQGSEA. Trimming took 7 bases from V and 2 from J, leaving 15 bases between them. The CDR3 DNA sequence: TGCAGCGCGACAAACAGGGTGGCTGGAAACACCATATATTTT. Translation: CSATNRVAGNTIYF. Combining the CDR3 with reference TRBV29-1 and TRBJ1-3 gives the whole variable domain SAVISQKPSRDICQRGTSLTIQCQVDSQVTMMFWYRQQPGQSLTLIATANQGSEATYESGFVIDKFPISRPNLTFSTLTVSNMSPEDSSIYLCSATNRVAGNTIYFGEGSWLTVV.

This chain connects TRBV19 to TRBJ2-5, with D maybe TRBD2 (6 bases). This CDR3 region has 14 residues. Germline values: CDR1 LNHDA, CDR2 SQIVND (reference sequence). The germline V and J ends were trimmed by 7 bases and 4 bases, with 16 bases remaining between them. The CDR3 nucleotides are TGTGCCAGTAACGGAGGGAGAATCGGAGAGACCCAGTACTTC. The encoded protein is CASNGGRIGETQYF.